This T cell receptor beta chain came from a study of T cell responses to AZD1222 COVID-19 vaccine. Study outcomes and limitations: Targeting of unmutated variant regions was reportedly seen in nearly half of spike-specific TCRs. Donors were mostly white British, more females; clonal diversity possibly underestimated. Samples come after the peak T cell response, not at day 14.

Germline loops: CDR1 SGDLS, CDR2 YYNGEE. V shed 3 bases and J shed 4 bases, with 17 bases lying between them. The CDR3 is 16 amino acids. The table came from immunoSEQ multiplex PCR; TCRdb's copy has only in-frame clones and leaves some out. The data show approximately 160,000 clones, roughly 90% seen once. On this clone itself: The antigen is not known.

The material sequenced was peripheral blood, taken on day 0 of AZD1222 vaccination. The clonotype comes from an adult in good health. The V gene is TRBV9, the J gene TRBJ2-1, with a possible D match to TRBD1 (5 bases). CDR3 sequence reads: CASSATDKAAYNEQFF. The CDR3 bases are TGTGCCAGCAGCGCCACGGACAAAGCCGCTTACAATGAGCAGTTCTTC.